The TCR beta chain under discussion was sequenced for a study of T cell changes during pregnancy in multiple sclerosis. Clones were sequenced by immunoSEQ multiplex PCR, and TCRdb holds only the in-frame ones, with some missing. The sample records roughly 93,000 clones, approximately 90% being singletons. Trimming took 3 bases from V and 4 from J; bases not matched to a gene: 3. Germline assignment: CDR1 SGHKS and CDR2 YYEKEE (reference sequence). The CDR3 loop spans 13 amino acids. The TCR originated in a female donor in good health, enrolled as a control in a pregnancy study. Sequences were derived from peripheral blood, sampled in the first trimester of pregnancy. The rearrangement uses TRBV5-5 and TRBJ1-2, with TRBD1 matching over 7 bases. The CDR3 region has the DNA TGTGCCAGCAGCTCACAGGGGACCTATGGCTACACCTTC. This translates into CASSSQGTYGYTF.